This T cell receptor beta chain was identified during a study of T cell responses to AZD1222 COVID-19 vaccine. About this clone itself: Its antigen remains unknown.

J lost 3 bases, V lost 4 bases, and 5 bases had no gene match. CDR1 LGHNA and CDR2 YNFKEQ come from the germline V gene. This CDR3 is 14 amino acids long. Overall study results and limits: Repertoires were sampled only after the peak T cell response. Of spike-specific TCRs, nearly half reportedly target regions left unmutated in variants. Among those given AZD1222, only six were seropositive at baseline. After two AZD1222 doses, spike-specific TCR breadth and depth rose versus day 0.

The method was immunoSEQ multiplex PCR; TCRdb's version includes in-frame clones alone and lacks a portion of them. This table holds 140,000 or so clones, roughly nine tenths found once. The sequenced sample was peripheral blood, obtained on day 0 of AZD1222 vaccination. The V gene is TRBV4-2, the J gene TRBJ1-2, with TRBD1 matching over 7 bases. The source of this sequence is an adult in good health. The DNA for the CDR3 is TGTGCCAGCAGCCCCGGGACAGTCTACTATGGCTACACCTTC. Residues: CASSPGTVYYGYTF.